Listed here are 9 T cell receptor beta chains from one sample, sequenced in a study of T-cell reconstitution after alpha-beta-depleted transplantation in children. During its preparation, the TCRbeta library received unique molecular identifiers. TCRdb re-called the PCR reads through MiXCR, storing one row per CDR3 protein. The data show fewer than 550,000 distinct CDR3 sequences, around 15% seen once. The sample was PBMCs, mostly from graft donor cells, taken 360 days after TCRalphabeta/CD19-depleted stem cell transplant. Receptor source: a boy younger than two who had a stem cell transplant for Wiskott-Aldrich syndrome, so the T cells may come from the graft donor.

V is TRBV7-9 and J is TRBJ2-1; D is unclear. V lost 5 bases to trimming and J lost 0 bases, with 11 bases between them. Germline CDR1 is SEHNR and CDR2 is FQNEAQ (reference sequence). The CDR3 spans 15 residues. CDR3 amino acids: CASSPVPSSYNEQFF. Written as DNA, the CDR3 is TGTGCCAGCAGCCCGGTTCCGAGCTCCTACAATGAGCAGTTCTTC.

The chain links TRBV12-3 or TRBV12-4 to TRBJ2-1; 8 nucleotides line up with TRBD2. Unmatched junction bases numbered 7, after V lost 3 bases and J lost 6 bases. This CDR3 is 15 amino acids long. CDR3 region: CASSFGAGASNEQFF. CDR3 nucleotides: TGTGCCAGCAGTTTCGGAGCGGGAGCCAGCAATGAGCAGTTCTTC.

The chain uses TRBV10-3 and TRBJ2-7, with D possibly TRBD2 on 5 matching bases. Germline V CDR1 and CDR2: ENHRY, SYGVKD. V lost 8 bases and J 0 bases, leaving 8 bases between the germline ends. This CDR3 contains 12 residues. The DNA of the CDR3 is TGTGCCATCGGACTGAACTCCTACGAGCAGTACTTC. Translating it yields CAIGLNSYEQYF.

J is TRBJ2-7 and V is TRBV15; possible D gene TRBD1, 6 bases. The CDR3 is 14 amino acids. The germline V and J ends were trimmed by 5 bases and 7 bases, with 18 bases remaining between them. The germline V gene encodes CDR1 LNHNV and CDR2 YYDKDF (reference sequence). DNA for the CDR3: TGTGCCACCAGCTTGGACAGCTCTCTACGGGAGCAGTACTTC. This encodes CATSLDSSLREQYF.

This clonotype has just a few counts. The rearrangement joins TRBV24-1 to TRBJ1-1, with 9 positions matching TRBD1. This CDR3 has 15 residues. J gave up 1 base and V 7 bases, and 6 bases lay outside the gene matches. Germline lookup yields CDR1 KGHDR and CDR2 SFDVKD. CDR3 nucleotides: TGTGCCACCAGCACAGGGGGCAGTGGGAACACTGAAGCTTTCTTT. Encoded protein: CATSTGGSGNTEAFF.

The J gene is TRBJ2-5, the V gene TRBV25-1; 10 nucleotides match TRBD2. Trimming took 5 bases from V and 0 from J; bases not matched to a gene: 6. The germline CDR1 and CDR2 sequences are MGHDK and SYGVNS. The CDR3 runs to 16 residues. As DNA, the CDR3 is TGTGCCAGCAGTCCGGGACTAGCGAGCGACCAAGAGACCCAGTACTTC. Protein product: CASSPGLASDQETQYF.

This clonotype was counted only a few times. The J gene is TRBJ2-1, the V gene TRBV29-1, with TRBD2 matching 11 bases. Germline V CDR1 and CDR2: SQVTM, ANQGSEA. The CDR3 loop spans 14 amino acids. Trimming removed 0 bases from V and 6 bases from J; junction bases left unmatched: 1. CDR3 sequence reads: CSVEDSGRVNEQFF. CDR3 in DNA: TGCAGCGTTGAAGATAGCGGGAGGGTCAATGAGCAGTTCTTC.

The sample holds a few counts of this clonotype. CDR3 coding DNA: TGCAGCGTCCCATTTTTCCAGGGCTACGAGCAGTACTTC. Amino acid sequence: CSVPFFQGYEQYF. The chain links TRBV29-1 to TRBJ2-7, with a weak D call TRBD1 (5 bases). This CDR3 has 13 amino acids. Looked up from germline, CDR1 is SQVTM and CDR2 is ANQGSEA. Trimming stripped 6 bases from V and 3 bases from J, with 15 bases between.

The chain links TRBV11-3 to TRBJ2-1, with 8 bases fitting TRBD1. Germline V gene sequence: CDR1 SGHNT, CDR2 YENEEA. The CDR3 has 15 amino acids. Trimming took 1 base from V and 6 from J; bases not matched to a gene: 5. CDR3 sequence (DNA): TGTGCCAGCAGCTTAGGCAGGGGGCGCCCCAATGAGCAGTTCTTC. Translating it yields CASSLGRGRPNEQFF.